These T cell receptor beta chains were read from a single sample in a study of CD8+ T cells in alopecia areata. Here immunoSEQ multiplex PCR was the method, and the copy in TCRdb shows in-frame clones only, minus some. The sample shows some 200,000 clones, 40% to 45% of them seen only once. The specimen comprised CD4+ T cells sorted from blood, sampled around week 37, from a patient treated with tofacitinib. Receptor source: a human donor with alopecia areata. CDR3s include the opening cysteine and the closing phenylalanine or tryptophan. D genes are given only for firm matches. Rows give clone size only sometimes, using once, few, many, or a class for an expanded clone.

D gene	V gene	clone size	J gene	CDR3 DNA	CDR3 protein
NA	TRBV9	NA	TRBJ2-7	TGTGCCAGCAGCGTATCAGGGACCTCCTACGAGCAGTACTTC	CASSVSGTSYEQYF
NA	TRBV30	NA	TRBJ2-7	TGTGCCTGCAGGGCGACCTACGAGCAGTACTTC	CACRATYEQYF
TRBD1	TRBV5-4	NA	TRBJ1-1	TGTGCCAGCAGCCAACAGGGGGTCGGGACTGAAGCTTTCTTT	CASSQQGVGTEAFF
TRBD2	TRBV5-1	NA	TRBJ2-2	TGCGCCAGCAGCCCGACGGGAGGGACCGGGGAGCTGTTTTTT	CASSPTGGTGELFF
NA	TRBV5-1	NA	TRBJ2-7	TGCGCCAGCAGCTTGGGGGCGGGACAGAATTACGAGCAGTACTTC	CASSLGAGQNYEQYF
TRBD2	TRBV30	NA	TRBJ2-3	TGTGCCCTCAGGCGGGAGGGTGATACGCAGTATTTT	CALRREGDTQYF
NA	TRBV29-1	NA	TRBJ2-5	TGCAGCGTTGAAGGGGGAAGGTCTAGGCGGGAGACCCAGTACTTC	CSVEGGRSRRETQYF
TRBD2	TRBV5-5	NA	TRBJ2-7	TGTGCCAGCAGCTTCTTAGCGGGAGGCTCCTACGAGCAGTACTTC	CASSFLAGGSYEQYF
TRBD1	TRBV5-1	NA	TRBJ2-2	TGCGCCAGCAGCCGTACAGGGGAAGCCGGGGAGCTGTTTTTT	CASSRTGEAGELFF
NA	TRBV29-1	few	TRBJ2-5	TGCAGCGGCAGGGGGGAGGAGACCCAGTACTTC	CSGRGEETQYF
NA	TRBV29-1	few	TRBJ2-5	TGCAGCGTTTCGGGTAACCAAGAGACCCAGTACTTC	CSVSGNQETQYF
TRBD1	TRBV29-1	NA	TRBJ1-1	TGCAGCGTGACCCGGGACAGGGGGAACACTGAAGCTTTCTTT	CSVTRDRGNTEAFF
TRBD1	TRBV13	NA	TRBJ1-1	TGTGCCAGCAGCTATTGGACAGGACCTAACACTGAAGCTTTCTTT	CASSYWTGPNTEAFF
NA	TRBV30	NA	TRBJ2-5	TGTGCCTGTACAGGGAAAGAGACCCAGTACTTC	CACTGKETQYF
NA	TRBV7-2	NA	TRBJ2-3	TGTGCCAGCAGCTCGACCGGGACACCTCCCCCAGATACGCAGTATTTT	CASSSTGTPPPDTQYF
TRBD1	TRBV29-1	NA	TRBJ2-2	TGCAGCGTTGGACAGGGTTTAACTGTCGGGGAGCTGTTTTTT	CSVGQGLTVGELFF
NA	TRBV27	NA	TRBJ1-1	TGTGCCAGCAGACAGAACACTGAAGCTTTCTTT	CASRQNTEAFF
NA	TRBV5-1	few	TRBJ2-7	TGCGCCAGCAGCTTGGGCGGCAACTACGAGCAGTACTTC	CASSLGGNYEQYF
NA	TRBV6-5	few	TRBJ1-6	TGTGCCAGCAGTGATCGAGATAGGTCACCCCTCCACTTT	CASSDRDRSPLHF
NA	TRBV4-3	few	TRBJ2-1	TGCGCCAGCAGCCGGACTACCTACAATGAGCAGTTCTTC	CASSRTTYNEQFF
NA	TRBV29-1	NA	TRBJ2-7	TGCAGCGTTGCCGGCAGGGGAGCCTACGAGCAGTACTTC	CSVAGRGAYEQYF
NA	TRBV7-2	NA	TRBJ2-7	TGTGCCAGCAGGCCGGGACGGCTGTCCTACGAGCAGTACTTC	CASRPGRLSYEQYF
TRBD2	TRBV5-5	NA	TRBJ2-5	TGTGCCAGCAGCCGAATACCGGGACTAGCGGGAGTGGAGACCCAGTACTTC	CASSRIPGLAGVETQYF
TRBD2	TRBV5-1	NA	TRBJ2-1	TGCGCCAGCAGCCTATACCGGGACTACCCGGGCTCCTACAATGAGCAGTTCTTC	CASSLYRDYPGSYNEQFF
TRBD1	TRBV9	few	TRBJ2-1	TGTGCCAGCAGCGCCACAGGGGGCGGTGAGCAGTTCTTC	CASSATGGGEQFF
TRBD2	TRBV14	NA	TRBJ2-1	TGTGCCAGCAGCCTACCAAGTGGGACTAGCGGGAACAATGAGCAGTTCTTC	CASSLPSGTSGNNEQFF
NA	TRBV9	NA	TRBJ2-2	TGTGCCAGCAGTGCTTGGAACGGGGAGCTGTTTTTT	CASSAWNGELFF
NA	TRBV7-6	NA	TRBJ2-4	TGTGCCAGCAGCTTATTAGGGGTCCGGGGAAACATTCAGTACTTC	CASSLLGVRGNIQYF
NA	TRBV29-1	NA	TRBJ1-1	TGCAGCGTTGTAACTGCTGAAGCTTTCTTT	CSVVTAEAFF
NA	TRBV18	NA	TRBJ1-1	TGTGCCAGCTCACCTGAAGGGCTAGGGGCTTTCTTT	CASSPEGLGAFF
TRBD2	TRBV11-1	few	TRBJ2-7	TGTGCCAGCAGCTTAGAAGGTAGCGGGAGCTCCTACGAGCAGTACTTC	CASSLEGSGSSYEQYF
NA	TRBV28	NA	TRBJ1-4	TGTGCCAGCGGGGATCTTAATGAAAAACTGTTTTTT	CASGDLNEKLFF
TRBD1	TRBV29-1	NA	TRBJ2-3	TGCAGCACCCGACAGGGTATGGTCGCAGATACGCAGTATTTT	CSTRQGMVADTQYF
TRBD1	TRBV6-5	NA	TRBJ1-2	TGTGCCAGCAGACCGTCAGGGGGGGACTATGGCTACACCTTC	CASRPSGGDYGYTF
NA	TRBV5-6	NA	TRBJ2-1	TGTGCCAGCAGCTTAGGGGAATGGGGTGAGCAGTTCTTC	CASSLGEWGEQFF
TRBD1	TRBV10-3	NA	TRBJ2-7	TGTGCCATCGGTCGAGGGGGCGAATACGAGCAGTACTTC	CAIGRGGEYEQYF
TRBD1	TRBV7-9	NA	TRBJ1-5	TGTGCCAGCAGCTTAGCGGGAAGGGGAGGGGGCGCGGATCAGCCCCAGCATTTT	CASSLAGRGGGADQPQHF
TRBD2	TRBV15	few	TRBJ2-3	TGTGCCACCAGCTCCGGACTAGCGGTAGATACGCAGTATTTT	CATSSGLAVDTQYF
NA	TRBV2	few	TRBJ1-5	TGTGCCAGCAGTGAATCAGGGCGCAATCAGCCCCAGCATTTT	CASSESGRNQPQHF
NA	TRBV29-1	few	TRBJ1-1	TGCAGCTCAACGGGACTCGGTATCACTGAAGCTTTCTTT	CSSTGLGITEAFF
NA	TRBV6-5	NA	TRBJ1-3	TGTGCCAGCAGTTACTCTGGTAGCTCTAGGGGAAACACCATATATTTT	CASSYSGSSRGNTIYF
TRBD2	TRBV19	few	TRBJ2-4	TGTGCCAGTAGTATGGTGCGAGCGGGAGGGCCCCAAGCCAAAAACATTCAGTACTTC	CASSMVRAGGPQAKNIQYF
TRBD1	TRBV29-1	few	TRBJ2-6	TGCAGCGTTGAAGGGGGGGACAGGGCCGGTTCTGGGGCCAACGTCCTGACTTTC	CSVEGGDRAGSGANVLTF
TRBD1	TRBV2	few	TRBJ2-7	TGTGCCAGCCGGACAGGGGGAATAGGGTCCTACGAGCAGTACTTC	CASRTGGIGSYEQYF
NA	TRBV7-2	NA	TRBJ1-4	TGTGCCAGCAGCTTACAGGGGAAGCTTAATGAAAAACTGTTTTTT	CASSLQGKLNEKLFF
NA	TRBV30	NA	TRBJ2-7	TGTGCCTGGAGTGTAAGGGCGGCAGGCGGGGAGCAGTACTTC	CAWSVRAAGGEQYF
TRBD2	TRBV28	NA	TRBJ2-2	TGTGCCAGCAGTTTACCACTAGCGGGTTACCGGGAGCTGTTTTTT	CASSLPLAGYRELFF
NA	TRBV6-5	NA	TRBJ1-6	TGTGCCAGCAGTTACAGGGGTTCACCCCTCCACTTT	CASSYRGSPLHF
TRBD2	TRBV29-1	NA	TRBJ2-7	TGCAGCGTTGCAACAGGGCGACTAGCGGGAGACTACGAGCAGTACTTC	CSVATGRLAGDYEQYF
NA	TRBV30	NA	TRBJ1-1	TGTGCCTGGAGTGAAGGTTTTTCCACTGAAGCTTTCTTT	CAWSEGFSTEAFF
TRBD1	TRBV30	NA	TRBJ1-1	TGTGCCTGGAGTAAGGGGGCGGGGAACACTGAAGCTTTCTTT	CAWSKGAGNTEAFF
NA	TRBV30	NA	TRBJ2-7	TGTGCCTGGAGTGTACCAGGAACAAGAACCTACGAGCAGTACTTC	CAWSVPGTRTYEQYF
TRBD1	TRBV27	NA	TRBJ2-5	TGTGCCAGCAGCAGACCGGGACAGAGAGAGACCCAGTACTTC	CASSRPGQRETQYF
NA	TRBV10-3	NA	TRBJ1-1	TGTGCCATCAGTGAGTCGTACGGCAGCGAGGCTTTCTTT	CAISESYGSEAFF
NA	TRBV6-5	few	TRBJ2-7	TGTGCCAGCAGTTCTACAGCCTACGAGCAGTACTTC	CASSSTAYEQYF
NA	TRBV10-2	NA	TRBJ2-3	TGCGCCAGCCGGCCGAGGGATACGCAGTATTTT	CASRPRDTQYF
NA	TRBV9	NA	TRBJ1-2	TGTGCCAGCAGCGTACAGGGGAATACTAACTATGGCTACACCTTC	CASSVQGNTNYGYTF
NA	TRBV2	NA	TRBJ2-5	TGTGCCAGCAGTGAAATGGCCCCTTTAGAGACCCAGTACTTC	CASSEMAPLETQYF
NA	TRBV7-9	few	TRBJ2-7	TGTGCCAGCAGCCGCGGGACTTTCAACGAGCAGTACTTC	CASSRGTFNEQYF